Listed below are T cell receptor beta chains from one sample, sequenced in a study of spatial heterogeneity in lung cancer. TCRdb re-analysed the 5' RACE reads in MiXCR, keeping a single row per CDR3 protein. The table has around 18,000 distinct CDR3 sequences, 7% to 10% seen once. This specimen consisted of PBMCs, obtained at follow-up. The receptor set was obtained from a male donor with early-stage non-small cell lung cancer. The CDR3 runs from the conserved cysteine through the conserved F or W. A D gene is named only where the DNA matches it firmly. Not all rows give a size; the values are once, few, many and, for expanded clones, a class.

d_gene	abundance	j_gene	v_gene	CDR3nt	CDR3aa
NA	many	TRBJ2-7	TRBV11-2	TGTGCCAGCAGCTTGACTTACGAGCAGTACTTC	CASSLTYEQYF
NA	NA	TRBJ1-6	TRBV4-1	TGCGCCAGCAGCCAAGCCGAGTCCTTCGTGCGAAATTCACCCCTCCACTTT	CASSQAESFVRNSPLHF
NA	many	TRBJ1-1	TRBV29-1	TGCAGCGTTGAAGATGGAAGACCGAACACTGAAGCTTTCTTT	CSVEDGRPNTEAFF
TRBD2	many	TRBJ2-1	TRBV5-1	TGCGCCAGCAGCTGGGGACTAGCGGACCAAACTCACAATGAGCAGTTCTTC	CASSWGLADQTHNEQFF
TRBD2	few	TRBJ2-3	TRBV19	TGTGCCAGCAGAGTAGCGGGAGGTACAGATACGCAGTATTTT	CASRVAGGTDTQYF
TRBD2	medium-sized	TRBJ2-7	TRBV4-3	TGCGCCAGCAGCCAAGGGACTAGTTCCTACGAGCAGTACTTC	CASSQGTSSYEQYF
TRBD1	few	TRBJ2-5	TRBV20-1	TGCAGTGCTAGAAAAGGGGGCGTAGAGACCCAGTACTTC	CSARKGGVETQYF
NA	NA	TRBJ1-1	TRBV20-1	TGCAGTGCCCCTGGGGGGGGCACTGAAGCTTTCTTT	CSAPGGGTEAFF
NA	few	TRBJ2-3	TRBV28	TGTGCCAGCAGTTTATTGCCTACCACAGATACGCAGTATTTT	CASSLLPTTDTQYF
TRBD2	medium-sized	TRBJ2-3	TRBV4-3	TGCGCCAGCAGCCCAAAGTACCCTTCTTCAGCGGGGGGACAGACAGATACGCAGTATTTT	CASSPKYPSSAGGQTDTQYF
TRBD1	NA	TRBJ2-1	TRBV2	TGTGCCATCCTTGGACAGGGGACGGGCAATGAGCAGTTCTTC	CAILGQGTGNEQFF
NA	many	TRBJ2-3	TRBV4-3	TGCGCCAGCAGCCAAGAGTGGATAGCCGCAGATACGCAGTATTTT	CASSQEWIAADTQYF
TRBD1	NA	TRBJ2-7	TRBV12-3/TRBV12-4	TGTGCCAGCAGTTTAGACCTCTGGGACAGGGAGGGCTACGAGCAGTACTTC	CASSLDLWDREGYEQYF
NA	few	TRBJ2-2	TRBV12-3/TRBV12-4	TGTGCCAGCAAACAGATAGCGAACACCGGGGAGCTGTTTTTT	CASKQIANTGELFF
NA	many	TRBJ2-3	TRBV11-2	TGTGCCAGCAGCCCACTTGGGCTCATCACAGATACGCAGTATTTT	CASSPLGLITDTQYF
TRBD2	NA	TRBJ2-7	TRBV2	TGTGCCAGCAGTGAAGAGCCCACCGGGACTAGCTCCCACGAGCAGTACTTC	CASSEEPTGTSSHEQYF
NA	many	TRBJ2-3	TRBV4-3	TGCGCCAGCAGCCAAGGGGGGGCTGTAAGCACAGATACGCAGTATTTT	CASSQGGAVSTDTQYF
TRBD1	NA	TRBJ2-7	TRBV12-3/TRBV12-4	TGTGCCAGCAGACCTGACTCGACAGGGAGCGAGCAGTACTTC	CASRPDSTGSEQYF
NA	NA	TRBJ2-3	TRBV7-9	TGTGCCAGCAGCTTAGTCCAGACCACAGATACGCAGTATTTT	CASSLVQTTDTQYF
TRBD2	many	TRBJ2-3	TRBV20-1	TGCAGTGCTACTAGTCCCGTAGCGGGGGTCCTCGGCACAGATACGCAGTATTTT	CSATSPVAGVLGTDTQYF
NA	few	TRBJ2-1	TRBV4-1	TGCGCCAGCAGCCAAGTGCACAAGAGCTCCTACAATGAGCAGTTCTTC	CASSQVHKSSYNEQFF
NA	NA	TRBJ2-5	TRBV29-1	TGCAGCATCTACCGGGACCCCTCAAGGCCCCAGTACTTC	CSIYRDPSRPQYF
TRBD2	NA	TRBJ2-3	TRBV3-1	TGTGCCAGCAGCCCGCCGGGGGGGACAGATACGCAGTATTTT	CASSPPGGTDTQYF
NA	few	TRBJ1-2	TRBV12-3/TRBV12-4	TGTGTAACACAGGGTGGTAATGGCTACACCTTC	CVTQGGNGYTF
NA	many	TRBJ2-3	TRBV7-9	TGTGCCAGCAGCGTACTAGATACGCAGTATTTT	CASSVLDTQYF
NA	many	TRBJ2-3	TRBV7-9	TGTGCCAGCAGCTCCTGGTCGGGGCTTCGCACAGATACGCAGTATTTT	CASSSWSGLRTDTQYF
NA	NA	TRBJ1-1	TRBV5-1	TGCGCCAGCAGTTTTGTCCCACAGGGCGGCGAAGCTTTCTTT	CASSFVPQGGEAFF
NA	many	TRBJ2-1	TRBV7-6	TGTGCCAGCAGCTTAGTGGGCGGTAACAATGAGCAGTTCTTC	CASSLVGGNNEQFF
NA	many	TRBJ2-3	TRBV28	TGTGCCAGCTTGAGGGGGGACACAGATACGCAGTATTTT	CASLRGDTDTQYF
TRBD1	many	TRBJ1-1	TRBV5-6	TGTGCCAGCAGCTTGAACAGGGGCGGTACTGAAGCTTTCTTT	CASSLNRGGTEAFF
NA	many	TRBJ2-1	TRBV18	TGTGCCAGCTCACCACGCGGGTCTAGTTGGGATGAGCAGTTCTTC	CASSPRGSSWDEQFF
TRBD2	many	TRBJ2-1	TRBV20-1	TGCAGTGCTAGAGATCGCCTGGCGGGAGGGCTCGATGAGCAGTTCTTC	CSARDRLAGGLDEQFF
TRBD1	few	TRBJ2-1	TRBV5-1	TGCGCCAGCATGTCGGGGACAGGGGCCCACAATGAGCAGTTCTTC	CASMSGTGAHNEQFF
NA	medium-sized	TRBJ2-7	TRBV7-9	TGTGCCAGCAGCTTAGGTCGGGACTGGGGATACGAGCAGTACTTC	CASSLGRDWGYEQYF
TRBD2	many	TRBJ2-1	TRBV7-2	TGTGCCAGTAGTAAGACTAGCGGGTACAATGAGCAGTTCTTC	CASSKTSGYNEQFF
NA	many	TRBJ2-7	TRBV6-1	TGTGCCAGCAGTCCCTCCCTTGGGTCCTACTACGAGCAGTACTTC	CASSPSLGSYYEQYF